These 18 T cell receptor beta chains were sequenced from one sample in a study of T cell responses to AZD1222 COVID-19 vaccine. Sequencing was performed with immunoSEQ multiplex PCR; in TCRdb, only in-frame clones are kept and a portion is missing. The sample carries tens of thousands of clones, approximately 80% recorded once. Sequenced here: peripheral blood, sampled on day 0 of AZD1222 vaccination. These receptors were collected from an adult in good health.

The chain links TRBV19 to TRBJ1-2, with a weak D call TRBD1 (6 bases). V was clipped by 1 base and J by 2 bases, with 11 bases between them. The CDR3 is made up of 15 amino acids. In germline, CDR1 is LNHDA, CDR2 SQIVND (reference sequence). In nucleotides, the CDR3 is TGTGCCAGTAGTATAGCAGCAGGGGCAAACTATGGCTACACCTTC. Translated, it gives CASSIAAGANYGYTF.

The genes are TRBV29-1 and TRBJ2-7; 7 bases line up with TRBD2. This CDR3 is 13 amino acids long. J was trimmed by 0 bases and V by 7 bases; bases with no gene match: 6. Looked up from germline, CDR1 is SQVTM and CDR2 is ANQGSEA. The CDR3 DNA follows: TGCAGCGCCTTAGCGGGCTTCTCCTACGAGCAGTACTTC. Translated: CSALAGFSYEQYF.

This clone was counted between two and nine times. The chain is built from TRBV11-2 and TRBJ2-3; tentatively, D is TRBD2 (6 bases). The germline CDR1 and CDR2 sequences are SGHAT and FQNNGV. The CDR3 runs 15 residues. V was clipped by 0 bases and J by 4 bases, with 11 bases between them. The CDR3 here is CASSLDRGGSDTQYF. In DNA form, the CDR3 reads TGTGCCAGCAGCTTAGATCGGGGAGGTTCAGATACGCAGTATTTT.

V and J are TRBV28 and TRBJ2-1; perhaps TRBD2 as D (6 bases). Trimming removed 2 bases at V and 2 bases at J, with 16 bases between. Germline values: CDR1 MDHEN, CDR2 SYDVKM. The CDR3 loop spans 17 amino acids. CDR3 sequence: CASSLRGYYHPYNEQFF. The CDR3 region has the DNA TGTGCCAGCAGTTTACGGGGGTACTACCATCCCTACAATGAGCAGTTCTTC.

CDR3 bases: TGTGCCAGCAGCCTGTACAACTCGGCCACTGAAGCTTTCTTT. Translation gives CASSLYNSATEAFF. V is TRBV3-1 (or the pseudogene TRBV3-2) and J is TRBJ1-1; the D is unclear. Trimming pared 4 bases from V and 4 bases from J, leaving 13 bases between. This CDR3 is built from 14 residues. Germline V gives CDR1 LGHDT, CDR2 YNNKEL (reference sequence).

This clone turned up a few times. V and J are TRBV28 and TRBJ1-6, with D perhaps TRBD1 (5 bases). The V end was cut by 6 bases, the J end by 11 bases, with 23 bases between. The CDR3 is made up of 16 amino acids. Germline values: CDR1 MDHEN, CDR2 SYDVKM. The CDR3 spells CASSTHLNSGRTPLHF. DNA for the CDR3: TGTGCCAGCAGCACCCACCTCAACTCGGGGCGAACACCCCTCCACTTT.

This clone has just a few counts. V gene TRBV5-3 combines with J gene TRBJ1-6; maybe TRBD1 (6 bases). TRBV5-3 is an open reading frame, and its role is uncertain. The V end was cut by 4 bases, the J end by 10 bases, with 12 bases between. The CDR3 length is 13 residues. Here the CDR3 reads CARSPPQGSPLHF. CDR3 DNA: TGTGCCAGAAGCCCTCCCCAGGGGTCACCCCTCCACTTT.

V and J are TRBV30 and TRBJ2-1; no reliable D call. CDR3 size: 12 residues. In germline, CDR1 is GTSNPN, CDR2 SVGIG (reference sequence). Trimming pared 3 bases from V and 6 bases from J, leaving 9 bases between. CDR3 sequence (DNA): TGTGCCTGGAGGACGGGTTTCAATGAGCAGTTCTTC. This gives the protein CAWRTGFNEQFF.

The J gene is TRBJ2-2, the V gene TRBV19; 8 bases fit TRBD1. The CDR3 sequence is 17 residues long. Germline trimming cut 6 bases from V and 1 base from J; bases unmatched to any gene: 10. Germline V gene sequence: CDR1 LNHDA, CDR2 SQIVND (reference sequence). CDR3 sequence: CASREPPGTGNTGELFF. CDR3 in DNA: TGTGCCAGTAGGGAGCCTCCCGGGACAGGGAACACCGGGGAGCTGTTTTTT.

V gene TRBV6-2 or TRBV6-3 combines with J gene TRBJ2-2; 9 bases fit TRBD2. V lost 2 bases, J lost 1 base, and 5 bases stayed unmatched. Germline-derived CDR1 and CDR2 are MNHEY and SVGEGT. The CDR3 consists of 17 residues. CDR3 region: CASSYRLAGQNTGELFF. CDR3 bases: TGTGCCAGCAGTTACCGTCTAGCGGGACAGAACACCGGGGAGCTGTTTTTT.

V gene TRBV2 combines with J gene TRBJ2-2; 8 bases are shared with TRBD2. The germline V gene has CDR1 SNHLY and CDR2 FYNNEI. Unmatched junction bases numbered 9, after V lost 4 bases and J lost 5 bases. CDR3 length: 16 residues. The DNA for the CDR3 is TGTGCCAGCAGTGGTTCCGGGACTAGGGTTACCGGGGAGCTGTTTTTT. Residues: CASSGSGTRVTGELFF.

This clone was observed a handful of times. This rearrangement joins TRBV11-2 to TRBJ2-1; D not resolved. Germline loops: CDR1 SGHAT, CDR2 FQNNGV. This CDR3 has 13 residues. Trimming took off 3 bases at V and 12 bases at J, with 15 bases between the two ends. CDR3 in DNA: TGTGCCAGCAGCTTTGAGGTAGTTCGCACGCAGTTCTTC. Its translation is CASSFEVVRTQFF.

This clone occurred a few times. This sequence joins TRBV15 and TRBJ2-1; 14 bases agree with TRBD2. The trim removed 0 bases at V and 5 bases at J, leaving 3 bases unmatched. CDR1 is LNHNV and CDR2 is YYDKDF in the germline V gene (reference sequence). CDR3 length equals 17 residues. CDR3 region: CATSRDGGLAGDNEQFF. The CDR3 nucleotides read TGTGCCACCAGCAGAGATGGGGGACTAGCGGGAGACAATGAGCAGTTCTTC.

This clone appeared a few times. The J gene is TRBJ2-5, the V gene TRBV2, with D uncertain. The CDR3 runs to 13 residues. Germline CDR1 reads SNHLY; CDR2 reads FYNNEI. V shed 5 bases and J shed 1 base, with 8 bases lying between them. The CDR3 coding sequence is TGTGCCAGCAGTCGGGTAGCCCAAGAGACCCAGTACTTC. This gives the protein CASSRVAQETQYF.

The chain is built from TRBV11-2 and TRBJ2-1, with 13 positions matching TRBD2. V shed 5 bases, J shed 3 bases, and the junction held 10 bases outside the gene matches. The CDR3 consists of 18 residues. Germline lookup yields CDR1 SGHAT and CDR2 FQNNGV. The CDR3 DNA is TGTGCCAGCAGCCCCTACCCCAGACTAGCGGGGGGCTACAATGAGCAGTTCTTC. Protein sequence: CASSPYPRLAGGYNEQFF.

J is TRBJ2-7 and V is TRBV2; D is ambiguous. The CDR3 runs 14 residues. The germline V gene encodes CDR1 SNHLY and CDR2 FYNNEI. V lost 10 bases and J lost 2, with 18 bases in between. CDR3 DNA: TGTGCCACCAAAGATAGGGCTACGACCTACGAGCAGTACTTC. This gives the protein CATKDRATTYEQYF.

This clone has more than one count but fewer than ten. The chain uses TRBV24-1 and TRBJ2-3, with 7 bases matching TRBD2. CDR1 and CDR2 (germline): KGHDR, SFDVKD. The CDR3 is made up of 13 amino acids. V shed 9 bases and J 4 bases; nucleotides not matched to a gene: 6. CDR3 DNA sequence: TGTGCCACCGAGAGCGGGATCTCAGATACGCAGTATTTT. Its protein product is CATESGISDTQYF.

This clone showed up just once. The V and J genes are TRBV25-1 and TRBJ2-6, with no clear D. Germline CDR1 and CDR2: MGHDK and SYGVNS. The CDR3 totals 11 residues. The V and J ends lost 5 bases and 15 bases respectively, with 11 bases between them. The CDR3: CASSFGDGLTF. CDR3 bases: TGTGCCAGCAGTTTCGGTGACGGCCTGACTTTC.